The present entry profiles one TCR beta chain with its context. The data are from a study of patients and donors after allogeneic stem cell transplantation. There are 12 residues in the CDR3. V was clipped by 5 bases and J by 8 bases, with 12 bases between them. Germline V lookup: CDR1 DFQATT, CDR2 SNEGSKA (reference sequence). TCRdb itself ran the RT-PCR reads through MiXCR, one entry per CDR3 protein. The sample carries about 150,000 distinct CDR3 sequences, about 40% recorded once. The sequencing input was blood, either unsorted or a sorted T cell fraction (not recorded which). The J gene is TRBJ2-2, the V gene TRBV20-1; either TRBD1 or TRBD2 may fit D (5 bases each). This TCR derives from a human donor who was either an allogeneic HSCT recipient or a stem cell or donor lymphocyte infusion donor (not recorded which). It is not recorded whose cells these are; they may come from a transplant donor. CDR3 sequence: CSAFTEGGELFF. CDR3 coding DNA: TGCAGTGCTTTTACCGAGGGGGGGGAGCTGTTTTTT.